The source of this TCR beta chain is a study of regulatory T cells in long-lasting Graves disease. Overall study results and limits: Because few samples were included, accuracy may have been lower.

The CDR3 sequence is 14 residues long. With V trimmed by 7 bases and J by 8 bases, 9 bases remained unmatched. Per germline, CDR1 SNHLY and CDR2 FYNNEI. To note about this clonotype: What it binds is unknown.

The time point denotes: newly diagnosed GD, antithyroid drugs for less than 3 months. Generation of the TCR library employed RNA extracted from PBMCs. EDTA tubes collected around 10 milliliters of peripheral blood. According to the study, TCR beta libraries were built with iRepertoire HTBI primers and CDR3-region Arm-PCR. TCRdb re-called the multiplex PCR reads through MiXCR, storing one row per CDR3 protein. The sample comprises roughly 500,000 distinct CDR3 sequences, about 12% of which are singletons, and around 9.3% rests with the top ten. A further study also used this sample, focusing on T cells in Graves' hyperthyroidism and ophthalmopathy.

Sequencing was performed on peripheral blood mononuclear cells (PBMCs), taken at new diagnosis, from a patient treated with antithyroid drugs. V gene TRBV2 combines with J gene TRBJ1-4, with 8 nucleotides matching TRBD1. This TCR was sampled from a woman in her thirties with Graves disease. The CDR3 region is CASTTTGAPEKLFF. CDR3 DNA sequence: TGTGCCAGCACCACGACAGGGGCCCCAGAAAAACTGTTTTTT.